The rows below give T cell receptor beta chains drawn from one sample of a study of blood T cell repertoires in COVID-19. The data were produced by immunoSEQ multiplex PCR, yet TCRdb's version contains in-frame clones alone and is incomplete. The data hold about 47,000 clones, with 65% to 85% observed a single time. Sequenced input: peripheral blood. The receptors were sampled from a man aged 50-59 years with acute or convalescent COVID-19. Both conserved end residues are part of each CDR3. A D gene is named only where the DNA matches it firmly. Clone size is shown for a subset of rows, as once, few, many or a class of expanded clone.

V	J	size	D	DNA	CDR3
TRBV7-9	TRBJ2-3	-	-	TGTGCCAGCAGCTTTTTACAGAGTAGCACAGATACGCAGTATTTT	CASSFLQSSTDTQYF
TRBV4-2	TRBJ2-1	-	-	TGTGCCAGCAGCCAAGCAGACAGGATTCTGGATGAGCAGTTCTTC	CASSQADRILDEQFF
TRBV7-6	TRBJ2-2	-	-	TGTGCCAGCAGCTTTGGCGGGGGCCTATCTCCCGGGGAGCTGTTTTTT	CASSFGGGLSPGELFF
TRBV3-1/TRBV3-2	TRBJ2-2	-	-	TGTGCCAGCAGCCAAGTAGGACAGATTACGAACACCGGGGAGCTGTTTTTT	CASSQVGQITNTGELFF
TRBV20-1	TRBJ1-5	-	TRBD1	TGCAGTGCTAGTACCGGGACAGGGGTGGGTAGCAATCAGCCCCAGCATTTT	CSASTGTGVGSNQPQHF
TRBV2	TRBJ1-5	-	-	TGTGCCAGCAGTTTGGGAGGAGGTCAGCCCCAGCATTTT	CASSLGGGQPQHF
TRBV7-3	TRBJ2-1	-	TRBD2	TGTGCCAGCAGCTCTGAGGGGACTAGCGGGACGTATGAGCAGTTCTTC	CASSSEGTSGTYEQFF
TRBV5-1	TRBJ1-1	-	-	TGCGCCAGCAGCTTGTTCTTAGACACTGAAGCTTTCTTT	CASSLFLDTEAFF
TRBV11-2	TRBJ2-1	-	-	TGTGCCAGCAGCTTAGGGTATCTTGGGGGCCACTCCTACAATGAGCAGTTCTTC	CASSLGYLGGHSYNEQFF
TRBV20-1	TRBJ1-2	-	-	TGCAGTGCCAGCTATGGCTACACCTTC	CSASYGYTF
TRBV6-5	TRBJ1-1	-	-	TGTGCCAGCAGCGGCGGCGGATTGAACACTGAAGCTTTCTTT	CASSGGGLNTEAFF
TRBV19	TRBJ1-5	-	TRBD1	TGTGCCACAGGGGGCCTCAATCAGCCCCAGCATTTT	CATGGLNQPQHF
TRBV2	TRBJ1-6	few	-	TGTGCCAGCAGTGACATCGGCTCCTATAATTCACCCCTCCACTTT	CASSDIGSYNSPLHF
TRBV18	TRBJ1-3	-	-	TGTGCCAGCTCACCCACCAGGGGTGACGGTGGGGACACCATATATTTT	CASSPTRGDGGDTIYF
TRBV28	TRBJ1-2	-	TRBD1	TGTGCCAGCAGCTTGACACAGGGGGCGAACTATGGCTACACCTTC	CASSLTQGANYGYTF
TRBV28	TRBJ1-5	-	-	TGTGCCAGCAGTTTGGCCGGGAAGCCCCAGCATTTT	CASSLAGKPQHF
TRBV25-1	TRBJ2-6	-	-	TGTGCCAGCAGTCAGGGTAATGGGGCCAACGTCCTGACTTTC	CASSQGNGANVLTF
TRBV12-5	TRBJ2-1	medium-sized	TRBD1	TGTGCTAGTGGTTTGGTACTAAGGACAGGGGTATTTGATGAGCAGTTCTTC	CASGLVLRTGVFDEQFF
TRBV5-1	TRBJ2-3	once	-	TGCGCCAGCAGCTTGGCAGGGGACCAGACAGATACGCAGTATTTT	CASSLAGDQTDTQYF
TRBV19	TRBJ1-4	-	-	TGTGCCAGTAGAAACAGGCGGGGAACTAATGAAAAACTGTTTTTT	CASRNRRGTNEKLFF